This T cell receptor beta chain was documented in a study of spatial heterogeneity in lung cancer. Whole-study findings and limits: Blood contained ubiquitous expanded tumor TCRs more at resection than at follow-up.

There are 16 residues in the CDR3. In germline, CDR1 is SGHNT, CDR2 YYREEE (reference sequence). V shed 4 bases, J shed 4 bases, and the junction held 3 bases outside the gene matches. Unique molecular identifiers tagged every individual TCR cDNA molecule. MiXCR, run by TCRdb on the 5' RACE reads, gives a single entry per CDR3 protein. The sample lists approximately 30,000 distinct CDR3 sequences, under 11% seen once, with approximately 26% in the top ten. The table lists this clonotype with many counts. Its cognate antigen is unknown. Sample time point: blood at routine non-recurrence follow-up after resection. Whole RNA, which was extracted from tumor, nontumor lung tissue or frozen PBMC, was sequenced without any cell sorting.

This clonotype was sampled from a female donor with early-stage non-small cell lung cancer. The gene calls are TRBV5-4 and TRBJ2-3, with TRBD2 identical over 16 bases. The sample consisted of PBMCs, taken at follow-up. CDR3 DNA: TGTGCCAGCAGCCCGGGGACTAGCGGGGGGGCAGATACGCAGTATTTT. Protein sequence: CASSPGTSGGADTQYF.